This is a list of T cell receptor beta chains from one sample in a study of OX40 agonist ivuxolimab in advanced cancers. Some clones are missing from TCRdb's copy, which holds only in-frame ones; the method was immunoSEQ multiplex PCR. The repertoire holds about 40,000 clones, with around 82% as singletons. The sequences come from CD4+ or CD8+ T cells sorted from blood, collected in a trial of the OX40 agonist ivuxolimab. The receptors come from an adult with an advanced solid tumor such as melanoma, head and neck, liver or kidney cancer. CDR3s include the opening cysteine and the closing phenylalanine or tryptophan. A D gene is named only where the DNA matches it firmly. Part of the rows lack a size; the others show once, few, many or a class for expanded clones.

>TRBJ2-1|TRBV6-1|.|once|14
CASSEAGLRSKQFF
TGTGCCAGCAGTGAAGCGGGGTTAAGGTCAAAGCAGTTCTTC
>TRBJ2-7|TRBV6-1|.|.|13
CATTSRAAYEQYF
TGTGCCACCACATCACGAGCAGCCTACGAGCAGTACTTC
>TRBJ1-1|TRBV29-1|TRBD1|few|13
CSVAQGVGTEAFF
TGCAGCGTGGCACAGGGGGTAGGAACTGAAGCTTTCTTT
>TRBJ1-1|TRBV7-9|.|.|15
CASSLAAGGAGEAFF
TGTGCCAGCAGCTTAGCGGCGGGGGGCGCTGGTGAAGCTTTCTTT
>TRBJ1-3|TRBV10-1|.|.|15
CASSESGTLGNTIYF
TGCGCCAGCAGTGAGTCGGGGACGCTTGGAAACACCATATATTTT
>TRBJ2-5|TRBV27|.|.|16
CASSWKGPTLKETQYF
TGTGCCAGTTCCTGGAAGGGGCCTACGCTAAAAGAGACCCAGTACTTC
>TRBJ2-1|TRBV19|TRBD2|.|15
CASSTGVLADNEQFF
TGTGCCAGTAGTACTGGGGTACTAGCGGACAATGAGCAGTTCTTC
>TRBJ2-5|TRBV30|.|.|12
CAWTSSGKTQYF
TGTGCCTGGACTAGCTCCGGGAAGACCCAGTACTTC
>TRBJ2-7|TRBV10-2|.|.|11
CASSESYEQYF
TGCGCCAGCAGTGAGTCATACGAGCAGTACTTC
>TRBJ2-7|TRBV6-1|TRBD2|.|14
CASSDGWTGGKEYF
TGTGCCAGCAGTGATGGGTGGACGGGAGGGAAGGAATACTTC
>TRBJ2-3|TRBV5-6|.|.|15
CASSLFSRGTDTQYF
TGTGCCAGCAGCTTGTTCTCCCGGGGCACAGATACGCAGTATTTT
>TRBJ1-2|TRBV2|TRBD1|.|19
CASSDLKGQGGSSVGGYTF
TGTGCCAGCAGTGACTTGAAGGGACAGGGGGGTTCTTCCGTGGGTGGCTACACCTTC
>TRBJ1-5|TRBV19|.|once|16
CASIRGGTGTNQPQHF
TGTGCCAGTATTAGAGGGGGAACAGGGACCAATCAGCCCCAGCATTTT
>TRBJ2-3|TRBV5-6|.|.|15
CASSVSTRSTDTQYF
TGTGCCAGCAGCGTTTCAACCCGTAGCACAGATACGCAGTATTTT
>TRBJ1-5|TRBV30|.|few|13
CAWSMGGVQPQHF
TGTGCCTGGAGCATGGGGGGGGTTCAGCCCCAGCATTTT
>TRBJ1-1|TRBV18|.|few|12
CASSPLNTEAFF
TGTGCCAGCTCACCCCTAAACACTGAAGCTTTCTTT
>TRBJ1-1|TRBV6-1|.|.|11
CASTRGTEAFF
TGTGCCAGCACCCGGGGCACTGAAGCTTTCTTT
>TRBJ1-2|TRBV7-2|.|.|13
CASSLGQNYGYTF
TGTGCCAGCAGCTTAGGACAGAACTATGGCTACACCTTC
>TRBJ1-5|TRBV28|.|few|12
CASMDRNQPQHF
TGTGCCAGCATGGACAGAAATCAGCCCCAGCATTTT
>TRBJ2-5|TRBV10-3|TRBD2|.|12
CASGGNQETQYF
TGTGCCAGCGGGGGGAACCAAGAGACCCAGTACTTC
>TRBJ2-4|TRBV2|.|.|16
CASSERRVSTKNIQYF
TGTGCCAGCAGTGAAAGAAGGGTCAGCACCAAAAACATTCAGTACTTC
>TRBJ2-2|TRBV7-8|TRBD2|.|14
CASIAGENTGELFF
TGTGCCAGCATAGCGGGAGAGAACACCGGGGAGCTGTTTTTT
>TRBJ1-4|TRBV30|.|few|12
CAWSGGTFSLFF
TGTGCCTGGAGTGGCGGGACATTTTCGCTGTTTTTT
>TRBJ1-4|TRBV28|TRBD1|.|16
CASSLLGEGATEKLFF
TGTGCCAGCAGTTTATTGGGGGAGGGGGCCACTGAAAAACTGTTTTTT
>TRBJ2-1|TRBV6-7|.|.|17
CASSYSLAVSSYNEQFF
TGTGCCAGCAGTTACTCGTTAGCGGTAAGCTCCTACAATGAGCAGTTCTTC
>TRBJ1-2|TRBV18|TRBD1|.|17
CASSPADRGLPNYGYTF
TGTGCCAGCTCACCGGCGGACAGGGGGCTCCCTAACTATGGCTACACCTTC
>TRBJ2-7|TRBV7-7|TRBD1|once|13
CASSLGQDYEQYF
TGTGCTAGCAGCTTAGGACAGGACTACGAGCAGTACTTC
>TRBJ2-7|TRBV5-4|.|once|11
CASSYFGEQYF
TGTGCCAGCAGCTACTTTGGGGAGCAGTACTTC
>TRBJ2-7|TRBV20-1|.|.|10
CSALQAEQYF
TGCAGTGCTCTTCAGGCCGAGCAGTACTTC
>TRBJ2-7|TRBV15|TRBD1|.|15
CATSRGTGALYEQYF
TGTGCCACCAGCAGAGGGACAGGGGCTCTTTACGAGCAGTACTTC
>TRBJ2-5|TRBV7-9|.|.|13
CASSLAVDRTQYF
TGTGCCAGCAGCTTAGCCGTTGACCGGACCCAGTACTTC
>TRBJ1-2|TRBV18|.|.|16
CASSLVSDAANYGYTF
TGTGCCAGCTCACTCGTCTCGGACGCCGCTAACTATGGCTACACCTTC
>TRBJ2-7|TRBV11-1|.|.|14
CASSPAPTRGQQYF
TGTGCCAGCAGCCCAGCCCCGACTAGAGGGCAGCAGTACTTC
>TRBJ1-5|TRBV4-1|TRBD1|.|16
CASSQDRGQGAQPQHF
TGCGCCAGCAGCCAAGATAGAGGACAGGGGGCTCAGCCCCAGCATTTT
>TRBJ1-1|TRBV29-1|.|.|12
CSVGQMNTEAFF
TGCAGCGTTGGACAAATGAACACTGAAGCTTTCTTT
>TRBJ2-5|TRBV4-2|.|few|14
CASSQDSGAETQYF
TGTGCCAGCAGCCAAGACTCGGGGGCGGAGACCCAGTACTTC